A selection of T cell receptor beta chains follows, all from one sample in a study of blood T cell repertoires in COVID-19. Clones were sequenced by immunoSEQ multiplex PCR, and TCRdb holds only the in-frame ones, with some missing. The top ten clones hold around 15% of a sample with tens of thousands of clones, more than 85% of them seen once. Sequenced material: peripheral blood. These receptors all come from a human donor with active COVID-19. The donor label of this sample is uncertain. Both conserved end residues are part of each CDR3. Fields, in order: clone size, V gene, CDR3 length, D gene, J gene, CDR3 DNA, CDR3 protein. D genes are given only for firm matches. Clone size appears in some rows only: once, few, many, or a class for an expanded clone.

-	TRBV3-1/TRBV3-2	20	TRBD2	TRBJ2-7	TGTGCCAGCAGCCAAGATTCTGTAGCGGGGGGGCCCCCTACCCTCGACGAGCAGTACTTC	CASSQDSVAGGPPTLDEQYF
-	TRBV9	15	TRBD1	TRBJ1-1	TGTGCCAGCAGCGTAGTCGACAGGGTAGGCACTGAAGCTTTCTTT	CASSVVDRVGTEAFF
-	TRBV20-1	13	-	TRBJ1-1	TGCAGTGCTAGTTTGGGCAGGGACACTGAAGCTTTCTTT	CSASLGRDTEAFF
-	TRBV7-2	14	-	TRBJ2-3	TGTGCCAGCAGCGCCCCAGGGAGCACAGATACGCAGTATTTT	CASSAPGSTDTQYF
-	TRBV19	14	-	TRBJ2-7	TGTGCCAGTAGTATAACGGTTCAGGTCTACGAGCAGTACTTC	CASSITVQVYEQYF
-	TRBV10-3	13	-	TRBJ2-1	TGTGCCATCAGTGAGCGGGGGTACAATGAGCAGTTCTTC	CAISERGYNEQFF
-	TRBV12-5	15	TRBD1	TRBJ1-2	TGTGCTAGTGATACTAACGCCGGGACAGAGAATGGCTACACCTTC	CASDTNAGTENGYTF
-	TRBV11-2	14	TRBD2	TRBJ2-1	TGTGCCAGCAGCTTGGTAGCGGGGTCGAATGAGCAGTTCTTC	CASSLVAGSNEQFF
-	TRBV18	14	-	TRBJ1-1	TGTGCCAGCTCCCCCCTCCCAGGGTTCACTGAAGCTTTCTTT	CASSPLPGFTEAFF
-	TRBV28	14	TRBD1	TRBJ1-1	TGTGCCAGCAGCCCGACAGGGATGGCTACTGAAGCTTTCTTT	CASSPTGMATEAFF
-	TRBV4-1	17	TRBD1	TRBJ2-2	TGCGCCAGCAGCCAGCTACCGGGACAGGGGATGACCGGGGAGCTGTTTTTT	CASSQLPGQGMTGELFF
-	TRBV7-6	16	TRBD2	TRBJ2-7	TGTGCCAGCAGCCCAGATGTAGCGGGGCTCTCCTACGAGCAGTACTTC	CASSPDVAGLSYEQYF
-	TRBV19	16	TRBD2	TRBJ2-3	TGTGCCAGTAGTTTGGAACTAGCGCCTCGCACAGATACGCAGTATTTT	CASSLELAPRTDTQYF
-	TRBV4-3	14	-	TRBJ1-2	TGCGCCAGCAGCCAAGACAGGGCCACGCCAGGCTACACCTTC	CASSQDRATPGYTF
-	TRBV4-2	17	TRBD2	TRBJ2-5	TGTGCCAGCAGCCAAGTGTTTAGCGGGGGCACCCAAGAGACCCAGTACTTC	CASSQVFSGGTQETQYF
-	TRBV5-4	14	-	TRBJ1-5	TGTGCCAGCAGCTTGAGAGAGAGCAATCAGCCCCAGCATTTT	CASSLRESNQPQHF
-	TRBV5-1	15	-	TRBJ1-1	TGCGCCAGCAGCTTCAGGGGAGATATGAACACTGAAGCTTTCTTT	CASSFRGDMNTEAFF
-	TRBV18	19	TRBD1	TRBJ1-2	TGTGCCAGCTCACCTATAACTCCGGCAGGGGGCGCGTTCGGCCCTGGCTACACCTTC	CASSPITPAGGAFGPGYTF
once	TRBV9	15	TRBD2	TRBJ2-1	TGTGCCAGCAGCCGCGGGGGGGCCCATAACAATGAGCAGTTCTTC	CASSRGGAHNNEQFF
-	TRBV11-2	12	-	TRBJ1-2	TGTGCCAGCAGCTTAGATAATCTATCATGGACCTTC	CASSLDNLSWTF
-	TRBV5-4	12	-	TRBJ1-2	TGTGCCAGCAGCTTGCGGGGATATGGCTACACCTTC	CASSLRGYGYTF
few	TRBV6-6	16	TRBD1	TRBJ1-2	TGTGCCAGCAGCCAGCCGGGACAGAATTTAAACTATGGCTACACCTTC	CASSQPGQNLNYGYTF
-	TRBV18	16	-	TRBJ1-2	TGTGCCAGCTCACCAGTCGATCAGGGTATTAACTATGGCTACACCTTC	CASSPVDQGINYGYTF
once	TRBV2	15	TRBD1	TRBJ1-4	TGTGCCAGCAGTTTGGACAGGGTTCGGGCTGAAAAACTGTTTTTT	CASSLDRVRAEKLFF
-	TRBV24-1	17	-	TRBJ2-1	TGTGCCACCAGTGACGCTGGCCTTCTTTCGTCCTACAATGAGCAGTTCTTC	CATSDAGLLSSYNEQFF
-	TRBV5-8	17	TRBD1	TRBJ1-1	TGTGCCAGCAGCCCCTTGAGGGGGCGACGCCGAAACACTGAAGCTTTCTTT	CASSPLRGRRRNTEAFF
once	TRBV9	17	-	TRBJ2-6	TGTGCCAGCAGCGTAGTTCGTTTCGGCTCTGGGGCCAACGTCCTGACTTTC	CASSVVRFGSGANVLTF
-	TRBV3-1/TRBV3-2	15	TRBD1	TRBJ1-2	TGTGCCAGCAGACGTGGGCCCGGGACAGATTATGGCTACACCTTC	CASRRGPGTDYGYTF
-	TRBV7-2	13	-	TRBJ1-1	TGTGCCAGCAGCTTAACTAGGTTTACTGAAGCTTTCTTT	CASSLTRFTEAFF
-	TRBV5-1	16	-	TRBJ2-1	TGCGCCAGCAGCTTGGCTGAAGGGGCATCCTACAATGAGCAGTTCTTC	CASSLAEGASYNEQFF
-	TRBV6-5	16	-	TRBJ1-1	TGTGCCAGCAGTTACTTTCCGGGACTTATAAACACTGAAGCTTTCTTT	CASSYFPGLINTEAFF
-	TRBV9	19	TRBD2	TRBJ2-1	TGTGCCAGCAGCGTAGCCCACGTGGGACTAGCGGGGCCATACAATGAGCAGTTCTTC	CASSVAHVGLAGPYNEQFF
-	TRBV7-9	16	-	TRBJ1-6	TGTGCCAGCAGCTTAGGAGCAGGGGATAATAATTCACCCCTCCACTTT	CASSLGAGDNNSPLHF
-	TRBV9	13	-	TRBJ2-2	TGTGCCAGCAGCGTAGTAGACACCGGGGAGCTGTTTTTT	CASSVVDTGELFF
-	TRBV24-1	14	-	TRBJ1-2	TGTGCCACCAGCCTGGGCAGGGGTGAAGGGGGCTACACCTTC	CATSLGRGEGGYTF
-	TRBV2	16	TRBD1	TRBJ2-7	TGTGCCAGCACCACCCCGGGACAGGGTATTATCCACGAGCAGTACTTC	CASTTPGQGIIHEQYF
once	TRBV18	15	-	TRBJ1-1	TGTGCCAGCTCACTATCAACTGGGGGCGACACTGAAGCTTTCTTT	CASSLSTGGDTEAFF
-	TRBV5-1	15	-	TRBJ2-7	TGCGCCAGCAGCACCTCCGGGACTGGCTCCTACGAGCAGTACTTC	CASSTSGTGSYEQYF
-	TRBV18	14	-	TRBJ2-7	TGTGCCAGCTCGAACGACGGGGGATCCTACGAGCAGTACTTC	CASSNDGGSYEQYF
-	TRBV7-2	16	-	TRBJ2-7	TGTGCCAGCAGTTTACAATCGGGGGGCTTATCCTACGAGCAGTACTTC	CASSLQSGGLSYEQYF
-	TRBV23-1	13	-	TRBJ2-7	TGCGCCAGCAGTCAATGGGGGGTCTACGAGCAGTACTTC	CASSQWGVYEQYF
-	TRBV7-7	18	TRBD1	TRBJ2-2	TGTGCTAGCAGCCGGAAGGGGGGATGGACAGGGGTCACCGGGGAGCTGTTTTTT	CASSRKGGWTGVTGELFF
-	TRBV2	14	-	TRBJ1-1	TGTGCCAGCAGTGAATTCCAGGCGAACACTGAAGCTTTCTTT	CASSEFQANTEAFF
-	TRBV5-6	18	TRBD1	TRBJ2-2	TGTGCCAGCAGCTCCCGGACAGGGGGCGCAACGTGGACCGGGGAGCTGTTTTTT	CASSSRTGGATWTGELFF
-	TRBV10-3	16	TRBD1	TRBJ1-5	TGTGCCATCAGTGACTACGGGACAGGGGACAATCAGCCCCAGCATTTT	CAISDYGTGDNQPQHF
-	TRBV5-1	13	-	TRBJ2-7	TGCGCCAGCAGCTTGGCAGAATTCTACGAGCAGTACTTC	CASSLAEFYEQYF
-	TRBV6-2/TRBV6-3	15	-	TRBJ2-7	TGTGCCAGCAGTTACGCGGACTCTCCTTCCTACGAGCAGTACTTC	CASSYADSPSYEQYF
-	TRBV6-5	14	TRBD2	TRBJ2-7	TGTGCCAGCAGAAGGACTAGCGGCACCTACGAGCAGTACTTC	CASRRTSGTYEQYF
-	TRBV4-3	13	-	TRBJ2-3	TGCGCCAGCAGCCAAGATGTGTGGCGGCCGCAGTATTTT	CASSQDVWRPQYF
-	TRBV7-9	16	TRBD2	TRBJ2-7	TGTGCCAGCAGCCTGATGACTAGCGGGGGGTGGTACGAGCAGTACTTC	CASSLMTSGGWYEQYF
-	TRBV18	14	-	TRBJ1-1	TGTGCCAGCTCACCACAGACAGGACAAACTGAAGCTTTCTTT	CASSPQTGQTEAFF
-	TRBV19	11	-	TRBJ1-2	TGTGCCAGTACAGGAAATCTTGGCTACACCTTC	CASTGNLGYTF
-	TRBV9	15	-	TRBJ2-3	TGTGCCAGCAGTGGGGAGGGGGACAGCACAGATACGCAGTATTTT	CASSGEGDSTDTQYF
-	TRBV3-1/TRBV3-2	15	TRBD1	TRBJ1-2	TGTGCCAGCAGCCAAGGGACAGGGGGCGGATATGGCTACACCTTC	CASSQGTGGGYGYTF
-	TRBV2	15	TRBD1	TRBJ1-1	TGTGCCAGCAGAGACACAGGGGGAGGAGGCACTGAAGCTTTCTTT	CASRDTGGGGTEAFF
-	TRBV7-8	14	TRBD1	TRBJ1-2	TGTGCCAGCAGCTCGACAGGGGGAAACTATGGCTACACCTTC	CASSSTGGNYGYTF
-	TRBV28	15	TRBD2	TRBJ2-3	TGTGCCAGCAGTCTGGGGGGGGGAGGCACAGATACGCAGTATTTT	CASSLGGGGTDTQYF
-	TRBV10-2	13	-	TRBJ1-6	TGCGCCAGCAGGAACATCAATGATTCACCCCTCCACTTT	CASRNINDSPLHF
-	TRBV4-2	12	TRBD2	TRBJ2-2	TGTGCCAGCAGGACTAGCGGCGGGGAGCTGTTTTTT	CASRTSGGELFF